The 10 T cell receptor beta chains below come from one sample, sequenced in a study of prognosis after radiotherapy for stage I lung cancer. The authors amplified TCR beta CDR3 from genomic DNA using two-round multiplex PCR. For every TRBV and TRBJ gene, a specific primer was used in first-round PCR. A single record per CDR3 protein comes from TCRdb applying MiXCR to the multiplex PCR reads. Here the sample spans 15,000 to 20,000 distinct CDR3 sequences, around 29% being singletons. The sequenced sample was PBMCs, obtained before or after stereotactic body radiation therapy (not recorded which). The receptors were gathered from a donor aged 50 or older with non-small cell lung cancer.

In the case of this clonotype: A far larger clone is only one base removed, so a read error is likely. The chain combines TRBV6-6 with TRBJ2-2; either TRBD1 or TRBD2 may fit D (5 bases each). This CDR3 comprises 15 residues. Germline loops: CDR1 MNHNY, CDR2 SVGAGI (reference sequence). CDR3 bases: TGTGCCAGCAGTTACGGGACGGAGAACACCAGGGAGCTGTTTTTT. Protein sequence: CASSYGTENTRELFF.

This clonotype was counted at least ten times. CDR3 in amino acids: CASSKLPGYEQYF. The CDR3 DNA sequence: TGTGCCAGCAGCAAACTACCAGGCTACGAGCAGTACTTC. The V and J genes are TRBV3-1 and TRBJ2-7, with unresolved D. V was clipped by 5 bases and J by 3 bases, with 11 bases between them. The germline gives CDR1 LGHDT, CDR2 YNNKEL (reference sequence). The CDR3 loop spans 13 amino acids.

This clonotype came up many times. V and J are TRBV12-5 and TRBJ2-3; TRBD1 agrees at 9 bases. Trimming removed 5 bases from V and 4 bases from J; junction bases left unmatched: 1. There are 13 residues in the CDR3. The V gene's germline CDR1 is LGHNT and CDR2 FRNRAP. The CDR3 bases are TGTGCTAGTGGTGGGACAGGGCCAGATACGCAGTATTTT. Its protein product is CASGGTGPDTQYF.

This clonotype is classed as medium-sized. The chain carries TRBV10-3 and TRBJ2-1; D ambiguous. V lost 4 bases to trimming and J lost 4 bases, with 17 bases between them. This CDR3 is built from 16 residues. Germline V gene lookup returns CDR1 ENHRY and CDR2 SYGVKD. CDR3: CAISAGPRTSYNEQFF. The CDR3 DNA follows: TGTGCCATCAGTGCAGGACCAAGAACATCTTACAATGAGCAGTTCTTC.

This clonotype was picked up many times. The V call is TRBV20-1, the J call TRBJ1-4, with D unresolved. Germline CDR1 DFQATT, CDR2 SNEGSKA (reference sequence). V shed 3 bases and J shed 12 bases, with 14 bases lying between them. This CDR3 has 12 residues. Written as DNA, the CDR3 is TGCAGTGCTAGTTCACCACGTTCCGAACTGTTTTTT. Amino acids: CSASSPRSELFF.

Turning to this clonotype: With a far larger clone one base away, a read error is the likely cause. The chain recombines TRBV6-5 with TRBJ2-1; TRBD2 agrees at 9 bases. This CDR3 is 15 amino acids long. In germline, CDR1 is MNHEY, CDR2 SVGAGI. The V segment lost 7 bases and the J segment 2 bases; nucleotides outside the gene matches: 6. The chain's CDR3 is CASTLAGEAYNEQFF. DNA of the CDR3: TGTGCCAGCACCTTAGCGGGGGAGGCCTACAATGAGCAGTTCTTC.

This clonotype occurred many times. The chain employs TRBV15 and TRBJ1-2; the match to TRBD1 covers 9 bases. This CDR3 is 17 amino acids long. The germline V gene has CDR1 LNHNV and CDR2 YYDKDF (reference sequence). Trimming cost V 1 base and J 8 bases; bases outside gene matches: 14. CDR3 sequence (DNA): TGTGCCACCAGCAGAGGGGACAGGGAAGATCCGAACGACGGCTACACCTTC. Translated: CATSRGDREDPNDGYTF. The full variable domain, rest sourced from reference TRBV15 and TRBJ1-2, is DAMVIQNPRYQVTQFGKPVTLSCSQTLNHNVMYWYQQKSSQAPKLLFHYYDKDFNNEADTPDNFQSRRPNTSFCFLDIRSPGLGDTAMYLCATSRGDREDPNDGYTFGSGTRLTVV.

The V call is TRBV7-8, the J call TRBJ2-1, with D possibly matching TRBD1 (6 bases). Germline CDR1 reads SGHVS; CDR2 reads FQNEAQ. Trimming took off 9 bases at V and 8 bases at J, with 17 bases between the two ends. The CDR3 runs to 13 residues. The CDR3: CARRLAGADEQFF. CDR3 nucleotide sequence: TGTGCCAGAAGATTAGCAGGGGCCGATGAGCAGTTCTTC. The entire variable domain, with the rest obtained from reference TRBV7-8 and TRBJ2-1, is as follows: GAGVSQSPRYKVAKRGQDVALRCDPISGHVSLFWYQQALGQGPEFLTYFQNEAQLDKSGLPSDRFFAERPEGSVSTLKIQRTQQEDSAVYLCARRLAGADEQFFGPGTRLTVL.

This clonotype was found many times. The chain has TRBV6-1 and TRBJ2-5; TRBD2 matches 7 bases. The germline gives CDR1 MNHNS, CDR2 SASEGT. The junction had 7 bases not matched to a gene; V was cut back by 8 bases and J by 1 base. The CDR3 has 14 amino acids. The CDR3 sequence: CASGGWEGQETQYF. DNA of the CDR3: TGTGCCAGCGGGGGTTGGGAGGGCCAAGAGACCCAGTACTTC.

This clonotype appeared many times. This chain connects TRBV28 to TRBJ1-6; 9 bases are shared with TRBD1. Germline assignment: CDR1 MDHEN and CDR2 SYDVKM. This CDR3 contains 18 residues. Unmatched junction bases numbered 18, after V lost 5 bases and J lost 10 bases. The CDR3 DNA reads TGTGCCAGCAGTCTCCTCGGAGTTAGGGACAGGGTTGGCTCACCCCTCCACTTT. It translates to CASSLLGVRDRVGSPLHF.